Sequencing of this T cell receptor beta chain was carried out in a study of Ad26.COV2.S vaccination and SARS-CoV-2 variants. At the level of the study: Trial arm assignment for the donor was COV1001 Ad26.COV2.S.

The method was immunoSEQ multiplex PCR; TCRdb's version includes in-frame clones alone and lacks a portion of them. The sample shows 300,000 to 350,000 clones, around four fifths of them seen only once. J gave up 4 bases and V 5 bases, and 10 bases lay outside the gene matches. The CDR3 sequence is 15 residues long. Germline assignment: CDR1 SGHNT and CDR2 YENEEA. Treatment meaning: about 20 received Ad26.COV2.S at low or high dose, single or two shots; roughly five received placebo; per-sample allocation not given. On day 63 after the first injection, vaccine and placebo recipients gave samples. The sequencing used peripheral blood, collected in a trial of Ad26.COV2.S vaccine versus placebo. The V gene is TRBV11-3, the J gene TRBJ2-5; TRBD2 aligns across 7 bases. The sequence came from a person aged 18-65 years who received the Ad26.COV2.S COVID-19 vaccine or a placebo. CDR3 nucleotides: TGTGCCAGCAGCCTGACTGGGAGGGAAGGAGAGACCCAGTACTTC. Translating gives CASSLTGREGETQYF.